One sample yielded the 14 T cell receptor beta chains listed below, sequenced in a study of cytomegalovirus exposure and HLA in healthy donors. Use of 60 Vbeta and 13 Jbeta primers characterized the PCR. Sequenced by immunoSEQ multiplex PCR; TCRdb stores in-frame clones only, minus some. The repertoire holds about 130,000 clones, with roughly four fifths as singletons. Specimen: PBMCs. These TCRs come from a woman between 45 and 60 years old in good health and CMV-seronegative.

This chain joins TRBV2 and TRBJ1-5, with D possibly TRBD1 on 6 matching bases. CDR3 length equals 14 residues. V was cut by 0 bases and J by 7 bases, with 10 bases left in between. Germline CDR1 and CDR2: SNHLY and FYNNEI. This CDR3 is CASSEAGGGQPQHF. The CDR3, as DNA: TGTGCCAGCAGTGAAGCAGGGGGGGGGCAGCCCCAGCATTTT.

This rearrangement joins TRBV18 to TRBJ2-3, with 8 bases identical to TRBD2. The V gene end was trimmed by 1 base and the J gene end by 6 bases; junction bases not matched to a gene: 6. This CDR3 comprises 15 residues. Germline-derived CDR1 and CDR2 are KGHSH and LQKENI. The CDR3 region is CASSPLGRASDTQYF. The CDR3 DNA reads as TGTGCCAGCTCACCACTCGGGAGGGCCTCGGATACGCAGTATTTT.

In this sample, this clone turned up once. The chain joins TRBV5-4 to TRBJ1-2; D remains unclear. Between the trimmed V and J ends, which lost 5 bases and 0 bases, there was a span of 14 bases. The CDR3 has 15 amino acids. CDR1 SGHNT and CDR2 YYREEE come from the germline V gene (reference sequence). The CDR3 is CASSLHTGTNYGYTF. The CDR3 coding sequence is TGTGCCAGCAGTCTACATACCGGGACTAACTATGGCTACACCTTC.

V usage is TRBV7-2 and J usage is TRBJ2-3, with a weak D call TRBD2 (6 bases). The germline CDR1 and CDR2 sequences are SGHTA and FQGNSA. Between the trimmed V and J ends, which lost 3 bases and 2 bases, there was a span of 9 bases. The CDR3 runs 14 residues. The CDR3 DNA reads as TGTGCCAGCAGCTTGGGACTTCTCACAGATACGCAGTATTTT. It is translated as CASSLGLLTDTQYF.

This chain links TRBV15 with TRBJ1-5, with TRBD1 matching over 9 bases. CDR3 length: 15 amino acids. V shed 0 bases, J shed 9 bases, and the junction held 6 bases outside the gene matches. Per germline, CDR1 LNHNV and CDR2 YYDKDF (reference sequence). CDR3 loop: CATSRDRDRVLPQHF. As DNA, the CDR3 is TGTGCCACCAGCAGAGATCGGGACAGGGTCCTGCCCCAGCATTTT.

The chain employs TRBV28 and TRBJ1-2; TRBD1 matches 7 bases. There are 14 residues in the CDR3. In germline, CDR1 is MDHEN, CDR2 SYDVKM. V lost 6 bases to trimming and J lost 2 bases; unmatched junction nucleotides: 6. Written as DNA, the CDR3 is TGTGCCAGCAGGGCCCCGGGACAGAACTATGGCTACACCTTC. Translating gives CASRAPGQNYGYTF.

The rearrangement joins TRBV7-2 to TRBJ2-3, with 12 positions matching TRBD2. V gave up 0 bases and J gave up 3 bases; unmatched junction bases: 4. The germline gives CDR1 SGHTA, CDR2 FQGNSA. This CDR3 spans 17 amino acids. The CDR3 region is CASSLAGTSGLTDTQYF. The CDR3 DNA follows: TGTGCCAGCAGCTTAGCGGGGACTAGCGGGCTTACAGATACGCAGTATTTT.

This chain uses TRBV7-9 with TRBJ2-5, with a possible D match to TRBD1 (6 bases). Germline CDR1 reads SEHNR; CDR2 reads FQNEAQ (reference sequence). Trimming cost V 4 bases and J 3 bases, with 9 bases left between them. The CDR3 has 13 amino acids. The CDR3 loop reads CASSYKGEETQYF. Written as DNA, the CDR3 is TGTGCCAGCAGCTATAAGGGGGAAGAGACCCAGTACTTC. Full variable domain (rest looked up from reference TRBV7-9 and TRBJ2-5): DTGVSQNPRHKITKRGQNVTFRCDPISEHNRLYWYRQTLGQGPEFLTYFQNEAQLEKSRLLSDRFSAERPKGSFSTLEIQRTEQGDSAMYLCASSYKGEETQYFGPGTRLLVL.

CDR3 amino acids: CASRSVSGANVLTF. CDR3 nucleotide sequence: TGTGCCAGCAGAAGCGTATCTGGGGCCAACGTCCTGACTTTC. The chain joins TRBV28 to TRBJ2-6; no clear D. The CDR3 length is 14 residues. Trimming removed 6 bases at V and 1 base at J, with 7 bases between. Germline assignment: CDR1 MDHEN and CDR2 SYDVKM.

This clone was recorded only once. CDR3: CSVDGWDSETQYF. The CDR3 DNA follows: TGCAGCGTTGACGGTTGGGACAGCGAGACCCAGTACTTC. V is TRBV29-1 and J is TRBJ2-5; 7 nucleotides agree with TRBD1. Germline assignment: CDR1 SQVTM and CDR2 ANQGSEA. This CDR3 is built from 13 residues. Germline trimming cut 3 bases from V and 5 bases from J; bases unmatched to any gene: 6.

The chain joins TRBV4-3 to TRBJ2-1; possible D gene TRBD1, 5 bases. The germline V gene has CDR1 LGHNA and CDR2 YSLEER. This CDR3 region has 16 residues. Trimming removed 0 bases from V and 7 bases from J, with 16 bases in between. The CDR3 is CASSQDHQGISNEQFF. The CDR3 DNA is TGCGCCAGCAGCCAAGATCATCAGGGCATTAGTAATGAGCAGTTCTTC.

The chain links TRBV6-1 to TRBJ1-3; 7 bases are a match to TRBD1. The V and J ends lost 3 bases and 2 bases, in that order; junction bases with no gene match: 7. This CDR3 has 16 amino acids. Germline V lookup: CDR1 MNHNS, CDR2 SASEGT. The CDR3 coding sequence is TGTGCCAGCAGTGATGGGGTAACAGGGGCTGGAAACACCATATATTTT. This translates into CASSDGVTGAGNTIYF.

The chain combines TRBV27 with TRBJ2-2, with 9 bases matching TRBD2. The CDR3 runs to 19 residues. Germline V gene sequence: CDR1 MNHEY, CDR2 SMNVEV (reference sequence). V shed 3 bases and J 7 bases; nucleotides not matched to a gene: 18. CDR3 sequence reads: CASSFRPVLGTSKFGELFF. Written as DNA, the CDR3 is TGTGCCAGCAGTTTTAGGCCAGTTCTGGGGACTAGCAAATTCGGGGAGCTGTTTTTT.

The CDR3 DNA reads TGTGCCAGCAGCTTAATCCGCGTCAGCGAGCAGTACGTC. Translated: CASSLIRVSEQYV. This sequence joins TRBV7-8 and TRBJ2-7; D gene ambiguous. Trimming removed 2 bases at V and 6 bases at J, with 11 bases between. This CDR3 region has 13 residues. Germline V gene data show CDR1 as SGHVS and CDR2 as FQNEAQ.